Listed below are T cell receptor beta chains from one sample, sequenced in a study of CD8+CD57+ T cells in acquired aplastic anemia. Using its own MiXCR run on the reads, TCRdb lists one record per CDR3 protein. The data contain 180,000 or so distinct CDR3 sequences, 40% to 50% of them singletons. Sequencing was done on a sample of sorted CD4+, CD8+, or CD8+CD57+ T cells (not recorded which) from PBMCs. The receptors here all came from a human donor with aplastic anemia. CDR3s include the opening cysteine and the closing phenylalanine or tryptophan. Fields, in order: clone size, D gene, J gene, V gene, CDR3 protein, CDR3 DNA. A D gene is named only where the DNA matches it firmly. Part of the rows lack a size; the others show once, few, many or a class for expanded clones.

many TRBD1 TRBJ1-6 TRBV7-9 CASSLGQGAPNSPLHF TGTGCCAGCAGCTTAGGGCAGGGGGCCCCAAATTCACCCCTCCACTTT
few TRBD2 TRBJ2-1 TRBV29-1 CSVEHPLAASYNEQFF TGCAGCGTTGAACATCCGCTAGCGGCTTCATACAATGAGCAGTTCTTC
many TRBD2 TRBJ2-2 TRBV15 CATSRAILAGPKDTGELFF TGTGCCACCAGCAGAGCCATACTAGCGGGGCCCAAGGACACCGGGGAGCTGTTTTTT
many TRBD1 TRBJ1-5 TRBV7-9 CASSLDRGSQPQHF TGTGCCAGCAGCTTAGACAGGGGGTCTCAGCCCCAGCATTTT
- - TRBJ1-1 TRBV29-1 CSLGTPDTEAFF TGCAGCTTGGGCACCCCGGACACTGAAGCTTTCTTT
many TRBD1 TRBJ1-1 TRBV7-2 CASSRQGLGSGTEAFF TGTGCCAGCAGCAGACAGGGTTTGGGGTCGGGCACTGAAGCTTTCTTT
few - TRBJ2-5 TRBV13 CASSIGVRETQYF TGTGCCAGCAGCATAGGGGTGAGGGAGACCCAGTACTTC
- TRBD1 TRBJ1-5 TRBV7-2 CASSRETGDGNQPQHF TGTGCCAGCAGCCGTGAAACAGGGGATGGCAACCAGCCCCAGCATTTT
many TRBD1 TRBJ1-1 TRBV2 CASSRQGFTEAFF TGTGCCAGCAGTCGACAGGGGTTCACTGAAGCTTTCTTT
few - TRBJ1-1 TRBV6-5 CASSYFLGTTNTEAFF TGTGCCAGCAGTTATTTCCTGGGGACAACGAACACTGAAGCTTTCTTT
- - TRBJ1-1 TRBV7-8 CASSLAGNREAEAFF TGTGCCAGCAGCTTAGCAGGGAACAGGGAGGCTGAAGCTTTCTTT
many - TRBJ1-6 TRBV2 CASMVESGLASPLHF TGTGCCAGCATGGTTGAGTCAGGTTTGGCTTCACCCCTCCACTTT
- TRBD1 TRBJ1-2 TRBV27 CASSPTGARDGYTF TGTGCCAGCAGTCCGACAGGGGCGAGGGATGGCTACACCTTC
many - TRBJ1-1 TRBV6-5 CASIGAQDTEAFF TGTGCCAGCATCGGGGCTCAGGACACTGAAGCTTTCTTT
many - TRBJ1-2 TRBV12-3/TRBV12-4 CASSSYGSSPAHGYTF TGTGCCAGCAGCTCCTACGGATCCTCCCCGGCCCATGGCTACACCTTC
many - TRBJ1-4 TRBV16 CASSPTVVEKLFF TGTGCCAGCAGCCCGACAGTTGTTGAAAAACTGTTTTTT
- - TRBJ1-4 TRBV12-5 CASGLVVGFGEKLFF TGTGCTAGTGGTTTGGTAGTGGGTTTTGGGGAAAAACTGTTTTTT
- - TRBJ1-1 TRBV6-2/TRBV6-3 CASSYILNTEAFF TGTGCCAGCAGTTACATCTTGAACACTGAAGCTTTCTTT
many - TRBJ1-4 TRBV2 CASSGADFNEELFF TGTGCCAGCAGTGGTGCAGATTTTAATGAAGAACTGTTTTTT
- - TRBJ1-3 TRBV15 CATSGVSSGNTIYF TGTGCCACCTCGGGGGTTAGCTCTGGAAACACCATATATTTT
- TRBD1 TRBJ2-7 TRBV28 CASSLGTGVGEQYF TGTGCCAGCAGTTTAGGGACAGGGGTGGGGGAGCAGTACTTC
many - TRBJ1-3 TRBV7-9 CASSHEGEVNF TGTGCCAGCAGCCACGAGGGGGAAGTGAATTTT
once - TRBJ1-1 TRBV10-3 CAIRRTVFMNTEAFF TGTGCCATCAGGAGGACAGTGTTCATGAACACTGAAGCTTTCTTT
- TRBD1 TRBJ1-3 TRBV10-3 CAIKGTGVGNTIYF TGTGCCATCAAGGGCACAGGGGTGGGAAACACCATATATTTT
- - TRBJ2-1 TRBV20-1 CSATSDSHYEQFF TGCAGTGCTACCTCAGACAGCCACTATGAGCAGTTCTTC
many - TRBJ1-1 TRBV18 CASSPALNTEAFF TGTGCCAGCTCACCCGCCTTGAACACTGAAGCTTTCTTT
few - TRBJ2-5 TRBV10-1 CASTNRERETQYF TGCGCCAGCACCAACAGGGAGCGAGAGACCCAGTACTTC
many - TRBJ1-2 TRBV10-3 CATRQLTTYGYTF TGTGCCACTCGACAGTTAACTACCTATGGCTACACCTTC
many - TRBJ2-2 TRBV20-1 CSARAMVRYAGELFF TGCAGTGCTAGAGCCATGGTCCGATACGCCGGGGAGCTGTTTTTT